This TCR beta chain emerged from a study of human thymus T cells. During corrective heart surgery, resections were taken, and the thymus tissue came from them. Sequenced by immunoSEQ multiplex PCR; TCRdb stores in-frame clones only, minus some. The table lists tens of thousands of clones, 90% to 95% of them singletons. CDR1 and CDR2 from the germline V gene are SNHLY and FYNNEI. The CDR3 runs 13 residues. Trimming took 2 bases from V and 14 from J, leaving 17 bases between them. Source material: thymus tissue. The sequence was obtained from a girl less than two years old with a congenital heart defect but otherwise immunologically healthy. The chain carries TRBV2 and TRBJ2-3, with D uncertain. CDR3 coding DNA: TGTGCCAGCAGTGAAACATCCAGCCGACCGGGGTATTTT. As protein: CASSETSSRPGYF.